The 21 T cell receptor beta chains below all came from one sample that was sequenced in a study of identical twins (dated by TCRdb to 2016 to 2017). Receptors were amplified or captured by 5' RACE. The instrument given in TCRdb is Illumina HiSeq 2000. The raw public data were reprocessed by TCRdb itself: fastp quality trimming at Q25, MiXCR clonotype calling, in-frame beta chains only. Entries that share a CDR3 protein sequence are merged under the most common genes and DNA. This sample comprises about 490,000 distinct CDR3 sequences, nearly 15% of them detected only once. Of the sample, 0.44% falls within the top ten clones. These same data were also listed under a study on yellow fever vaccine responses in identical twins.

The specimen sequenced was CD4+ T cells sorted from blood. The receptors here all came from a woman younger than 30 in good health.

This clonotype was recorded many times. The chain couples TRBV12-3 or TRBV12-4 to TRBJ1-2; TRBD1 aligns across 7 bases. V lost 3 bases to trimming and J lost 6 bases; unmatched junction nucleotides: 10. The CDR3 spans 15 residues. The CDR3 loop reads CASSFGQAVRNGYTF. Here the CDR3 DNA reads TGTGCCAGCAGTTTTGGACAGGCAGTTCGTAATGGCTACACCTTC.

This clonotype was counted a few times. V is TRBV29-1 and J is TRBJ2-2, with D tentatively TRBD1 (6 bases). The CDR3 runs 14 residues. Germline V CDR1 and CDR2: SQVTM, ANQGSEA. The germline V and J ends were trimmed by 5 bases and 4 bases, with 14 bases remaining between them. DNA of the CDR3: TGCAGCGTTCGTCTGGGGGCAGTCACCGGGGAGCTGTTTTTT. Amino acids: CSVRLGAVTGELFF.

On this clonotype: This could be a read error, since a much larger clone is one nucleotide away. The J gene is TRBJ2-2, the V gene TRBV3-1; 8 bases align to TRBD2. The trim removed 3 bases at V and 6 bases at J, leaving 3 bases unmatched. The CDR3 loop spans 14 amino acids. Per the germline V gene, CDR1 is LGHDT and CDR2 is YNNKEL (reference sequence). CDR3 coding DNA: TGTGCCAGCAGCCAGGGACTAGAGGCCGGGGAGCTGTTTTTT. This translates into CASSQGLEAGELFF.

This chain links TRBV20-1 with TRBJ2-3; TRBD2 matches at 7 bases. The V and J ends lost 0 bases and 8 bases, in that order; junction bases with no gene match: 14. CDR1 and CDR2 from the germline V gene are DFQATT and SNEGSKA (reference sequence). CDR3 length: 16 amino acids. The CDR3 reads CSARDLGGPSLATQYF. As DNA, the CDR3 is TGCAGTGCTAGAGATTTGGGAGGGCCCTCGCTTGCTACGCAGTATTTT.

The table lists this clonotype with many counts. The V and J genes are TRBV10-3 and TRBJ2-1; the D is unclear. The V end was cut by 5 bases, the J end by 6 bases, with 8 bases between. There are 12 residues in the CDR3. Germline CDR1 is ENHRY and CDR2 is SYGVKD. In DNA, the CDR3 is TGTGCCATCAGTTCCGGTCGCAATGAGCAGTTCTTC. It yields the protein CAISSGRNEQFF.

The table lists this clonotype with a few counts. Here the CDR3 reads CASSLAGQTAKNIQYF. CDR3 in DNA: TGCGCCAGCAGCTTGGCAGGTCAAACGGCCAAAAACATTCAGTACTTC. The gene calls are TRBV5-1 and TRBJ2-4; D call uncertain. Trimming removed 0 bases at V and 1 base at J, with 11 bases between. The V gene's germline CDR1 is SGHRS and CDR2 YFSETQ. The CDR3 is 16 residues long.

CDR3 coding DNA: TGCGCCAGCAGCCAGCCTTTGGGGACAGCTCCGTCGGGGCAGTTCTTC. Its protein product is CASSQPLGTAPSGQFF. The chain employs TRBV4-1 and TRBJ2-1, with 7 bases matching TRBD1. Germline assignment: CDR1 MGHRA and CDR2 YSYEKL. The trim removed 3 bases at V and 12 bases at J, leaving 17 bases unmatched. The length of the CDR3 is 16 residues.

The chain carries TRBV21-1 and TRBJ1-5. TRBV21-1 is a known pseudogene. The CDR3 sequence is 11 residues long. The CDR3 DNA reads TGTGCCAGCAGCAATAGTCAGCCCCAGCATTTT. Protein product: CASSNSQPQHF.

In this sample, this clonotype turned up a few times. The chain is built from TRBV10-3 and TRBJ2-1; TRBD2 agrees at 9 bases. Looked up from germline, CDR1 is ENHRY and CDR2 is SYGVKD. V lost 3 bases to trimming and J lost 0 bases; unmatched junction nucleotides: 15. The CDR3 totals 20 residues. The CDR3 here is CAISDGSSGGSRSSYNEQFF. In DNA, the CDR3 is TGTGCCATCAGTGACGGGTCCAGCGGGGGGTCTCGGAGCTCCTACAATGAGCAGTTCTTC.

There are a few counts of this clonotype. The chain recombines TRBV2 with TRBJ2-7; D may correspond to TRBD1 or TRBD2 (5 bases each). The CDR3 has 11 residues. V gave up 8 bases and J gave up 6 bases, with 11 bases separating them. The V gene's germline CDR1 is SNHLY and CDR2 FYNNEI. This CDR3 is CASGRDGEQYF. In DNA form, the CDR3 reads TGTGCCAGCGGCCGGGACGGCGAGCAGTACTTC.

This clonotype has a handful of counts. The chain carries TRBV6-2 or TRBV6-3 and TRBJ1-2; no definite D call. Per the germline V gene, CDR1 is MNHEY and CDR2 is SVGEGT. V shed 8 bases and J shed 4 bases, with 8 bases lying between them. This CDR3 has 11 residues. CDR3 nucleotide sequence: TGTGCCAGCGGAGAGGTCTATGGCTACACCTTC. Protein product: CASGEVYGYTF.

This clonotype was observed a few times. This chain joins TRBV19 and TRBJ2-2; D may be TRBD1 (6 bases). The CDR3 extends over 14 amino acids. Trimming left V 3 bases short and J 6 bases short, with 11 bases between. In germline, CDR1 is LNHDA, CDR2 SQIVND (reference sequence). In DNA, the CDR3 is TGTGCCAGTAGTATTACAGGGACCTCCGGGGAGCTGTTTTTT. Translating gives CASSITGTSGELFF. Full variable domain (rest looked up from reference TRBV19 and TRBJ2-2): DGGITQSPKYLFRKEGQNVTLSCEQNLNHDAMYWYRQDPGQGLRLIYYSQIVNDFQKGDIAEGYSVSREKKESFPLTVTSAQKNPTAFYLCASSITGTSGELFFGEGSRLTVL.

The J gene is TRBJ2-2, the V gene TRBV24-1; 7 bases line up with TRBD2. CDR3 size: 15 residues. The ends lost 5 bases at V and 1 base at J; junction bases unmatched: 3. Germline V gene sequence: CDR1 KGHDR, CDR2 SFDVKD. CDR3 sequence reads: CATSAGGLNTGELFF. CDR3 coding DNA: TGTGCCACCAGTGCGGGGGGACTGAACACCGGGGAGCTGTTTTTT.

This clonotype has just a few counts. The chain couples TRBV7-9 to TRBJ2-1, with 10 bases lining up with TRBD2. The V gene end was trimmed by 2 bases and the J gene end by 9 bases; junction bases not matched to a gene: 1. Looked up from germline, CDR1 is SEHNR and CDR2 is FQNEAQ (reference sequence). The CDR3 is 13 amino acids. This CDR3 reads CASSLLAGGEQFF. The CDR3 DNA follows: TGTGCCAGCAGCTTATTAGCGGGAGGTGAGCAGTTCTTC.

The chain links TRBV3-1 to TRBJ2-1; D is perhaps TRBD2 (5 bases). This CDR3 spans 16 amino acids. The ends were cut back, 4 bases at V and 0 bases at J, with 13 bases in the middle. Germline CDR1 LGHDT, CDR2 YNNKEL (reference sequence). CDR3 in amino acids: CASSLPERSSYNEQFF. DNA of the CDR3: TGTGCCAGCAGCCTACCGGAGCGGAGCTCCTACAATGAGCAGTTCTTC.

The chain carries TRBV3-1 and TRBJ1-4; tentatively, D is TRBD1 (5 bases). V shed 3 bases and J shed 2 bases, with 7 bases lying between them. CDR3 length: 14 amino acids. Germline V gives CDR1 LGHDT, CDR2 YNNKEL (reference sequence). This CDR3 reads CASSQAGTNEKLFF. DNA of the CDR3: TGTGCCAGCAGCCAGGCAGGGACTAATGAAAAACTGTTTTTT.

The chain couples TRBV25-1 to TRBJ2-7; 8 positions match TRBD2. Trimming cost V 2 bases and J 5 bases; bases outside gene matches: 11. The CDR3 length is 16 residues. The germline V gene encodes CDR1 MGHDK and CDR2 SYGVNS. CDR3 bases: TGTGCCAGCAGTGAAGACGGGGGGGCGTCGAGAAACGAGCAGTACTTC. Residues: CASSEDGGASRNEQYF.

The J gene is TRBJ2-5, the V gene TRBV12-3 or TRBV12-4; 9 bases match TRBD1. The CDR3 loop spans 13 amino acids. V lost 8 bases, J lost 7 bases, and 8 bases stayed unmatched. CDR3 DNA sequence: TGTGCCAGCGGTCACGGGGACAGGGTGACCCAGTACTTC. This encodes CASGHGDRVTQYF.

This clonotype was picked up a small number of times. This sequence joins TRBV3-1 and TRBJ2-2; 9 bases match TRBD1. CDR1 and CDR2 (germline): LGHDT, YNNKEL (reference sequence). CDR3 length: 17 amino acids. J was trimmed by 5 bases and V by 1 base; bases with no gene match: 8. The DNA for the CDR3 is TGTGCCAGCAGCCAAGCCCTCGGACAGGGGTGGACCGGGGAGCTGTTTTTT. Translated, it gives CASSQALGQGWTGELFF.

This clonotype was detected only a few times. The gene calls are TRBV9 and TRBJ2-2; no clear D. The CDR3 is 14 residues long. Germline V CDR1 and CDR2: SGDLS, YYNGEE. V shed 4 bases and J shed 6 bases, with 13 bases lying between them. CDR3 bases: TGTGCCAGCAGCCCCCAGATGTTTTCCGGGGAGCTGTTTTTT. Amino acids: CASSPQMFSGELFF.

This clonotype has ten or more counts. J is TRBJ1-6 and V is TRBV12-3 or TRBV12-4; D gene unclear. This CDR3 contains 15 residues. Trimming stripped 0 bases from V and 8 bases from J, with 11 bases between. The CDR3, as DNA: TGTGCCAGCAGTTTAGCGCGGGCGGCGGATTCACCCCTCCACTTT. It yields the protein CASSLARAADSPLHF.